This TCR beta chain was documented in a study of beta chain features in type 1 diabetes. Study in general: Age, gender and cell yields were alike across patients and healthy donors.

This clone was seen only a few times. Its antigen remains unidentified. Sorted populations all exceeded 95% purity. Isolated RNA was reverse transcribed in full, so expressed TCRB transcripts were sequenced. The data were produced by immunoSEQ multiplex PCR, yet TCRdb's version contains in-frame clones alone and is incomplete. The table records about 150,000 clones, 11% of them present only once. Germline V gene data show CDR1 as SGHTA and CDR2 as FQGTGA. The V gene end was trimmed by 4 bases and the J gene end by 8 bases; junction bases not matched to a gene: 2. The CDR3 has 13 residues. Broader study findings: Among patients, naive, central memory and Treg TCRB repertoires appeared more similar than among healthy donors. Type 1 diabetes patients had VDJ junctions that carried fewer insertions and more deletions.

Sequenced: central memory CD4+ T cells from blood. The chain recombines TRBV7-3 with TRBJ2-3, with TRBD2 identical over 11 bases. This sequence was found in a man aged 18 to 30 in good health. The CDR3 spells CASSSGTSGTQYF. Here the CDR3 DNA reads TGTGCCAGCAGCTCCGGGACTAGCGGTACGCAGTATTTT.